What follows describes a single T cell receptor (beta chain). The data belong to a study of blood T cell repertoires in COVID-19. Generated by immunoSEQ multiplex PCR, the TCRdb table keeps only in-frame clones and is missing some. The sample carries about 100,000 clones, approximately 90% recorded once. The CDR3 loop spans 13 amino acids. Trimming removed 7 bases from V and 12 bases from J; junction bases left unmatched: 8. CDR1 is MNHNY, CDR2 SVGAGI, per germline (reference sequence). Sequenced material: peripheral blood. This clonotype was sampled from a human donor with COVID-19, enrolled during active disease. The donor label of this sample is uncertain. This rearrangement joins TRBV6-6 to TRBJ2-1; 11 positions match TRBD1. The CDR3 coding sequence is TGTGCCAGCACCCGCGGACAGGGGGCATGGCAGTTCTTC. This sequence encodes CASTRGQGAWQFF.